This T cell receptor (beta chain) emerged from a study of shared clonotypes between healthy human individuals. Recent vaccinations or acute infections were absent in the healthy HIV-negative adult donors. The germline V gene encodes CDR1 SGHNT and CDR2 YENEEA. Trimming took 2 bases from V and 2 from J, leaving 9 bases between them. The CDR3 is 14 amino acids. For this clone: Its specificity is unknown.

The table came from immunoSEQ multiplex PCR; TCRdb's copy has only in-frame clones and leaves some out. Here the sample spans about 1 million clones, about three quarters being singletons. Study conclusions and caveats: Tissues were not sampled, only blood, and their repertoires likely differ.

Sequenced input: memory CD4+ T cells sorted from blood. Subset described: CD45RA-negative fraction. The V gene is TRBV11-3, the J gene TRBJ2-5; D gene unclear. This TCR was sampled from a man aged 18 to 35 in good health. CDR3 coding DNA: TGTGCCAGCAGCTTAAACGGAGCGCAAGAGACCCAGTACTTC. It specifies CASSLNGAQETQYF.